This T cell receptor beta chain was retrieved from a study of T cell responses to AZD1222 COVID-19 vaccine. Produced via immunoSEQ multiplex PCR; TCRdb's table is partial and in-frame only. Of tens of thousands of clones detected, roughly nine tenths appear once; the ten largest clones hold approximately 10%. The CDR3 totals 16 residues. Germline CDR1 reads SGHVS; CDR2 reads FNYEAQ. V lost 5 bases and J 3 bases, leaving 20 bases between the germline ends. The input for sequencing was peripheral blood, taken 28 days after the second AZD1222 dose. This chain connects TRBV7-6 to TRBJ2-7; D remains unclear. The receptor was derived from an adult who received the AZD1222 COVID-19 vaccine. CDR3 DNA sequence: TGTGCCAGCAGCAGGCGCGTGGACGGTGGCGTCTACGAGCAGTACTTC. Translation: CASSRRVDGGVYEQYF.